What follows are 12 T cell receptor beta chains derived from one specimen sequenced in a study of blood T cells in healthy people across ages. For the second PCR, which ran for roughly 6 to 11 cycles, a sample-barcoded 5' primer and a J-beta primer mix were used. Via MiXCR, TCRdb re-called the 5' RACE reads, giving one row per CDR3 protein. The top ten clones hold around 13% of a sample with under 850,000 distinct CDR3 sequences, 36% of them seen once. What was sequenced was blood. These receptors all stem from a man younger than 35 in good health.

Concerning this clonotype itself: A far larger clone is a single base away, which makes a read error likely. V gene TRBV5-1 combines with J gene TRBJ2-1, with D perhaps matching TRBD1 or TRBD2 (5 bases each). Germline V gene data show CDR1 as SGHRS and CDR2 as YFSETQ. The CDR3 spans 12 residues. The CDR3 DNA reads as TGCGCCAACAGCTTGGGGGACAATGAGCAGTTCTTC. It encodes CANSLGDNEQFF.

This clonotype appeared a few times. The J gene is TRBJ1-1, the V gene TRBV12-3 or TRBV12-4; D unresolved. The CDR3 has 13 amino acids. V shed 6 bases and J shed 6 bases, with 14 bases lying between them. In DNA form, the CDR3 reads TGTGCCAGCAGAAGTGGACCCCCGCCTGAAGCTTTCTTT. It yields the protein CASRSGPPPEAFF.

This clonotype was detected once. This clone may be a read error of a much larger clone one base away. The V and J genes are TRBV5-1 and TRBJ2-5; D not certain. Germline CDR1 is SGHRS and CDR2 is YFSETQ. The CDR3 loop spans 15 amino acids. CDR3 bases: TGCGCCAGCAGCTTGGTGGTTGGCAGCCAAGAGACCCGGTACTTC. Translated: CASSLVVGSQETRYF.

In regard to this clonotype: Since a much larger clone is just one base distant, this may be a read error. The chain has TRBV12-3 or TRBV12-4 and TRBJ2-1; no clear D gene. V lost 1 base, J lost 13 bases, and 14 bases lay in between. The CDR3 has 13 residues. CDR3: CASSLDLSETQFF. CDR3 sequence (DNA): TGTGCCAGCAGTTTAGACCTCTCGGAGACCCAGTTCTTC.

This chain joins TRBV28 and TRBJ2-1, with TRBD2 matching 13 bases. The CDR3 is 19 amino acids. The J segment lost 0 bases and the V segment lost 2 bases, leaving 7 bases of the junction unmatched. The germline CDR1 and CDR2 sequences are MDHEN and SYDVKM. The CDR3 nucleotides read TGTGCCAGCAGTTTAAGGGGACTAGCGGGGTGCTTCTCCTACAATGAGCAGTTCTTC. As protein: CASSLRGLAGCFSYNEQFF.

The CDR3 region has the DNA TGTGCCACCTGGTTAGGGGGTGAGCAGTTCTTC. Its translation is CATWLGGEQFF. The gene calls are TRBV6-2 or TRBV6-3 and TRBJ2-1; maybe TRBD1 (6 bases). The V and J ends lost 10 bases and 9 bases respectively, with 13 bases between them. Germline V gene lookup returns CDR1 MNHEY and CDR2 SVGEGT. CDR3 length: 11 residues.

A few counts support this clonotype. The chain has TRBV20-1 and TRBJ1-2; 10 bases agree with TRBD1. CDR1 and CDR2 from the germline V gene are DFQATT and SNEGSKA (reference sequence). This CDR3 contains 14 residues. J lost 3 bases, V lost 2 bases, and 3 bases had no gene match. CDR3 sequence: CSARPGQGHYGYTF. CDR3 DNA: TGCAGTGCTAGACCGGGACAGGGGCACTATGGCTACACCTTC.

This clonotype was recorded at least ten times. The rearrangement joins TRBV20-1 to TRBJ1-2; 12 nucleotides agree with TRBD1. CDR3 length: 13 amino acids. Germline V gene sequence: CDR1 DFQATT, CDR2 SNEGSKA (reference sequence). Unmatched junction bases numbered 4, after V lost 5 bases and J lost 6 bases. The CDR3 bases are TGCAGTGCTGCCGGGACAGGGGGCCATGGCTACACCTTC. Translating gives CSAAGTGGHGYTF.

V is TRBV29-1 and J is TRBJ2-5, with TRBD2 matching over 14 bases. Germline lookup yields CDR1 SQVTM and CDR2 ANQGSEA. The CDR3 loop spans 16 amino acids. V shed 5 bases, J shed 4 bases, and the junction held 9 bases outside the gene matches. The CDR3 nucleotides are TGCAGCGTTCTGGGACTAGCGGGAGCAGCGTCAGAGACCCAGTACTTC. Translation gives CSVLGLAGAASETQYF.

A note on this clonotype: One base away lies a much larger clone, so this may be a sequencing read error. The genes are TRBV12-3 or TRBV12-4 and TRBJ2-5, with a possible D match to TRBD2 (7 bases). The CDR3 consists of 15 residues. CDR3 region: CAGSFEGGALKTQYF. In DNA, the CDR3 is TGTGCCGGCAGTTTTGAAGGGGGGGCGCTGAAGACCCAGTACTTC.

This clonotype was seen a handful of times. V gene TRBV20-1 combines with J gene TRBJ2-2; D unclear. The V gene's germline CDR1 is DFQATT and CDR2 SNEGSKA (reference sequence). This CDR3 comprises 17 residues. V lost 3 bases to trimming and J lost 0 bases, with 17 bases between them. CDR3 sequence (DNA): TGCAGTGCTAGTAAAGTGTCGGAAGACCCGAACACCGGGGAGCTGTTTTTT. Protein sequence: CSASKVSEDPNTGELFF.

V and J are TRBV7-9 and TRBJ1-6; 9 bases map to TRBD1. The CDR3 length is 14 residues. J gave up 6 bases and V 6 bases, and 3 bases lay outside the gene matches. Per germline, CDR1 SEHNR and CDR2 FQNEAQ (reference sequence). The CDR3: CASSPTGGNSPLHF. For the CDR3, the DNA is TGTGCCAGCAGTCCGACAGGGGGTAATTCACCCCTCCACTTT.